This TCR beta chain came from a study of shared clonotypes between healthy human individuals. The study, taken as a whole, reports: When naive CD4 clonotypes were compared across a handful of donors, around 5% were shared.

With regard to this clone: What it binds is unknown.

CD45RO-negative cells were positively selected for CCR7, leaving out terminally differentiated effector memory CD45RA+ cells. V gave up 11 bases and J gave up 0 bases, with 16 bases separating them. CDR3 length: 15 amino acids. Germline V lookup: CDR1 SEHNR, CDR2 FQNEAQ (reference sequence). Using 200 ng DNA, about 30,000 T cell genomes, the sorted-subset replicate PCRs were run. This table comes from immunoSEQ multiplex PCR, and its TCRdb copy is limited to in-frame clones, with some not included. In the table there are 1.5 million to 2.5 million clones, less than 95% of which are singletons. This chain uses TRBV7-9 with TRBJ2-2; D is perhaps TRBD2 (5 bases). What was sequenced was naive CD8+ T cells sorted from blood. The receptor's source is a man younger than 35 in good health. In DNA, the CDR3 is TGTGCCGTGGAGGTACACCAGGCGAACACCGGGGAGCTGTTTTTT. Its protein is CAVEVHQANTGELFF.